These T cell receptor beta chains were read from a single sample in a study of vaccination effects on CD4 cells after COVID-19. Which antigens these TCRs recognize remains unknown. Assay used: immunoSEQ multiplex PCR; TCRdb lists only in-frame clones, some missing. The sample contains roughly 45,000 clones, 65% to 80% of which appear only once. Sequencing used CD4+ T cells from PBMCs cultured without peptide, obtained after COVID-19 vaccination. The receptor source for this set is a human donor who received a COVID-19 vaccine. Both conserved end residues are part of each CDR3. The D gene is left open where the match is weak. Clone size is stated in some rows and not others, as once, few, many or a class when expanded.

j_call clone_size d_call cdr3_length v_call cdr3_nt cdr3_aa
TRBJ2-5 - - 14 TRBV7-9 TGTGCCAGCAGCTTATTCCGGGGGCAGGAGACCCAGTACTTC CASSLFRGQETQYF
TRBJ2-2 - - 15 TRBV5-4 TGTGCCAGCAGCTTGGCAGGGGTAGAAAACGGGGAGCTGTTTTTT CASSLAGVENGELFF
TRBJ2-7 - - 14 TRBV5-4 TGTGCCAGCAGCTTGCAAGGGAAAACCTACGAGCAGTACTTC CASSLQGKTYEQYF
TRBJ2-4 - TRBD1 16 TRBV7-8 TGTGCCAGCAGCCCATGGGGCACAGGGGGAGAAAACATTCAGTACTTC CASSPWGTGGENIQYF
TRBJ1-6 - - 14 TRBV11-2 TGTGCCAGCGCTTCGACAGATAATAATTCACCCCTCCACTTT CASASTDNNSPLHF
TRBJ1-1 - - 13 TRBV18 TGTGCCAGCTCATACAGGGAAGTGGTGGAAGCTTTCTTT CASSYREVVEAFF
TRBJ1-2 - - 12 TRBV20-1 TGCAGTGCTAGTTTGTCAGACTATGGCTACACCTTC CSASLSDYGYTF
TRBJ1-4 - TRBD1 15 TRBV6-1 TGTGCCAGCAGTGAACAGGACAGGGGTTTTGAAAAACTGTTTTTT CASSEQDRGFEKLFF
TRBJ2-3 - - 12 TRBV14 TGTGCCAGCAGCCCCCGCACAGATACGCAGTATTTT CASSPRTDTQYF
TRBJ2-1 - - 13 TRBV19 TGTGCCAGTAGTATTAACGGGGGCGCTGAGCAGTTCTTC CASSINGGAEQFF
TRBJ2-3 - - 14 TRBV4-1 TGCGCCAGCAGCCAGGTCGGAGGGGGGGATACGCAGTATTTT CASSQVGGGDTQYF
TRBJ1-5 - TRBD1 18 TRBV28 TGTGCCAGCAGTCCTCACCCGGGACAGCCCTATAGCAATCAGCCCCAGCATTTT CASSPHPGQPYSNQPQHF
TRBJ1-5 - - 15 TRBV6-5 TGTGCCAGCCGAGGCCTATCAGGTCACGATCAGCCCCAGCATTTT CASRGLSGHDQPQHF
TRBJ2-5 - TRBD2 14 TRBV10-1 TGCGCCAGCAGTGATGGCGGGAGCCGGGAGACCCAGTACTTC CASSDGGSRETQYF
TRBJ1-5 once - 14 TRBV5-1 TGCGCCAGCAGCTTGGAGGGGAGGGATCAGCCCCAGCATTTT CASSLEGRDQPQHF
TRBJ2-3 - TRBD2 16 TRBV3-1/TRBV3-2 TGTGCCAGCAGCCAAGGGACTAGCGGGAAAACAGATACGCAGTATTTT CASSQGTSGKTDTQYF
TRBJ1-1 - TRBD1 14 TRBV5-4 TGTGCCAGCAGCGGCCAGGGGGATTACGCTGAAGCTTTCTTT CASSGQGDYAEAFF
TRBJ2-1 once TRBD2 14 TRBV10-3 TGTGCCATCAGTCGACTAGCGGGACACAATGAGCAGTTCTTC CAISRLAGHNEQFF
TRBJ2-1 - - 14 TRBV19 TGTGCCAGCCACGGGGTGGGCTCCTACAATGAGCAGTTCTTC CASHGVGSYNEQFF
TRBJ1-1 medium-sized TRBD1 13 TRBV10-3 TGTGCCATCAGTGACGCGGGGACAGGTGAAGCTTTCTTT CAISDAGTGEAFF
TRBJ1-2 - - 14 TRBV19 TGTGCCAGTAGTTGGTGGGAGAGCAACTATGGCTACACCTTC CASSWWESNYGYTF
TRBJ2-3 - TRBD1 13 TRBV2 TGTGCCAGCAGGGACAGGGGGACAGATACGCAGTATTTT CASRDRGTDTQYF
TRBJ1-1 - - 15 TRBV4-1 TGCGCCAGCAGCCAAGATGCAACTTTGAACACTGAAGCTTTCTTT CASSQDATLNTEAFF
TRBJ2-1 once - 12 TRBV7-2 TGTGCCAGCAGCCCCGCTATGCTCGGGCAGTTCTTC CASSPAMLGQFF
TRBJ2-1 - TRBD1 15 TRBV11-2 TGTGCCAGCAGCCCGGCGGCGACAGGGGGGATAGAGCAGTTCTTC CASSPAATGGIEQFF
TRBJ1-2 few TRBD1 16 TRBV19 TGTGCCAGTAGTATAGGTGCAGGGGGCGTCGTGGATGGCTACACCTTC CASSIGAGGVVDGYTF
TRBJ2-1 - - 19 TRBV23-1 TGCGCCAGCAGTCAATCGACGATGGGGAATTCGGGCTCCTACAATGAGCAGTTCTTC CASSQSTMGNSGSYNEQFF
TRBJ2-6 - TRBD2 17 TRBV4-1 TGCGCCAGCAGCCAAGTAGCGGGGGGCCGCGGGGCCAACGTCCTGACTTTC CASSQVAGGRGANVLTF
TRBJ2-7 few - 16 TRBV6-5 TGTGCCAGCAGTTACTCGTTCAGCCTGAGCTCCTACGAGCAGTACTTC CASSYSFSLSSYEQYF
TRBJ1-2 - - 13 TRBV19 TGTGCCAGCGAAGCCTTGACCAGCTATGGCTACACCTTC CASEALTSYGYTF
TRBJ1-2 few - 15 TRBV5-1 TGCGCCAGCAGCTTTCGACAGCCTAGAAACTATGGCTACACCTTC CASSFRQPRNYGYTF
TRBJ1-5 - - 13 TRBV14 TGTGCCAGCAGCCATGTTAGCAATCAGCCCCAGCATTTT CASSHVSNQPQHF
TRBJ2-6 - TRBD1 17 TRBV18 TGTGCCAGCTCACCAAGAAGACAGGGTGGTGGGGCCAACGTCCTGACTTTC CASSPRRQGGGANVLTF
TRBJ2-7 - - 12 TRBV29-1 TGCAGCGCTCGGGACACGGGCGAGGAGCAGTACTTC CSARDTGEEQYF
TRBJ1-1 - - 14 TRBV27 TGTGCCAGCAGTTTTGTGGGATTGAACACTGAAGCTTTCTTT CASSFVGLNTEAFF
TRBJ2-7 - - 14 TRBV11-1 TGTGCCAGCAGGTACAGGGTGGGAAAAACTGCGCAGTACTTC CASRYRVGKTAQYF
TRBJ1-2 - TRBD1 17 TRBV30 TGTGCCTGGAGTGTCCCAGGGACAGCCAAACCCTTCTATGGCTACACCTTC CAWSVPGTAKPFYGYTF